This T cell receptor (beta chain) was identified during a study of blood T cell repertoires in COVID-19. In the study overall: COVID-19 samples collected from the United States, Italy and Spain covered acute and convalescent phases.

This CDR3 contains 12 residues. Looked up from germline, CDR1 is SGHTS and CDR2 is YDEGEE. Regarding this clone: Mismatch with germline at one junction end may stem from a read error.

In the original analysis: Researchers report that nucleated cell counts were estimated from reference gene primer amplification. TCRdb keeps only in-frame clones here, not all; method: immunoSEQ multiplex PCR. The DNA gave D and trimming, while V, J and clone size come from that table. The table shows over 35,000 clones, with roughly nine tenths occurring only once. This receptor was taken from a woman aged 25 to 39 in a cohort sampled during active COVID-19. The chain links TRBV5-8 to TRBJ1-2; 7 bases are shared with TRBD1. The sequencing input was peripheral blood. CDR3 amino acids: CASSYSTGTAHF. CDR3 coding DNA: TGTGCCAGCAGCTACTCTACCGGGACAGCTCACTTC.